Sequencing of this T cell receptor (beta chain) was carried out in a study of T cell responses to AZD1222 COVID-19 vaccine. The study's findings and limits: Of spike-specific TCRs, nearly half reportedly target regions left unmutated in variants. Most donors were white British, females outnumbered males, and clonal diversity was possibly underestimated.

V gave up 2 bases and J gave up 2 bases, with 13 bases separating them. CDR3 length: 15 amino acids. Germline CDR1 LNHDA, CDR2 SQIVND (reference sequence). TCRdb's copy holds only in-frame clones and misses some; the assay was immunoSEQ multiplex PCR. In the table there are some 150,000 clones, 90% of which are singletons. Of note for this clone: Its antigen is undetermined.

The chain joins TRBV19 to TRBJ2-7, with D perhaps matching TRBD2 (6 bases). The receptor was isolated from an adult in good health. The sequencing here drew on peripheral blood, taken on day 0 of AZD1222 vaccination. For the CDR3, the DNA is TGTGCCAGTAGTATATACGGGACTGATCCCTACGAGCAGTACTTC. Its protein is CASSIYGTDPYEQYF.